The 28 T cell receptor beta chains below come from one sample, sequenced in a study of shared clonotypes between healthy human individuals. TCRdb's table, derived via immunoSEQ multiplex PCR, lists solely in-frame clones and lacks some. The sample shows 950,000 to 1,300,000 clones, roughly 80% of them seen only once. The sample consisted of memory CD4+ T cells sorted from blood. Described subset: CD45RA-negative fraction. These receptors all stem from a young man in good health.

This chain uses TRBV9 with TRBJ2-2; D possibly corresponds to TRBD1 (6 bases). CDR1 and CDR2 (germline): SGDLS, YYNGEE. The CDR3 has 15 amino acids. Trimming removed 2 bases at V and 5 bases at J, with 13 bases between. As DNA, the CDR3 is TGTGCCAGCAGCGTCCACAGGGTTGGGACCGGGGAGCTGTTTTTT. This gives the protein CASSVHRVGTGELFF.

This chain joins TRBV18 and TRBJ1-2, with TRBD1 identical over 7 bases. V lost 3 bases to trimming and J lost 3 bases; unmatched junction nucleotides: 7. There are 15 residues in the CDR3. The V gene's germline CDR1 is KGHSH and CDR2 LQKENI. CDR3 loop: CASSPRRDRDYGYTF. The CDR3 bases are TGTGCCAGCTCACCGCGCCGGGACAGAGACTATGGCTACACCTTC.

A few counts support this clone. Distinct nucleotide sequences in the sample also encode this CDR3. This rearrangement joins TRBV29-1 to TRBJ2-2; 8 positions match TRBD1. Germline V gives CDR1 SQVTM, CDR2 ANQGSEA. This CDR3 comprises 14 residues. The J segment lost 1 base and the V segment lost 4 bases, leaving 2 bases of the junction unmatched. The DNA for the CDR3 is TGCAGCGTTGGACAGGGGCTGAACACCGGGGAGCTGTTTTTT. Translated, it gives CSVGQGLNTGELFF.

CDR3 DNA: TGTGCCAGCAGCCTACTAGCGGGAGGTACAGATACGCAGTATTTT. This encodes CASSLLAGGTDTQYF. The rearrangement uses TRBV5-6 and TRBJ2-3; 12 bases map to TRBD2. This CDR3 spans 15 amino acids. Trimming cost V 4 bases and J 3 bases; bases outside gene matches: 3. Germline V gene data show CDR1 as SGHDT and CDR2 as YYEEEE.

The V call is TRBV5-6, the J call TRBJ1-2; D is ambiguous. The CDR3 runs to 15 residues. Germline assignment: CDR1 SGHDT and CDR2 YYEEEE. Deletions cut 0 bases from V and 0 bases from J, with 9 bases between. The CDR3 is CASSLAWEPNYGYTF. The CDR3 nucleotides read TGTGCCAGCAGCTTGGCCTGGGAGCCTAACTATGGCTACACCTTC.

V gene TRBV29-1 combines with J gene TRBJ2-4, with D unclear. V was cut by 1 base and J by 8 bases, with 6 bases left in between. Germline V CDR1 and CDR2: SQVTM, ANQGSEA. This CDR3 has 11 amino acids. CDR3 protein: CSVEVRDIQYF. The CDR3, as DNA: TGCAGCGTTGAAGTAAGGGACATTCAGTACTTC.

The chain employs TRBV19 and TRBJ2-7, with 7 bases that match TRBD2. Per the germline V gene, CDR1 is LNHDA and CDR2 is SQIVND (reference sequence). The length of the CDR3 is 15 residues. Trimming cost V 6 bases and J 2 bases; bases outside gene matches: 10. CDR3 sequence: CASSLEASGTYEQYF. Written as DNA, the CDR3 is TGTGCCAGTAGCCTTGAGGCTAGCGGAACCTACGAGCAGTACTTC.

The V call is TRBV10-3, the J call TRBJ2-1, with 9 bases aligning to TRBD2. The CDR3 contains 13 residues. Trimming took 7 bases from V and 7 from J; bases not matched to a gene: 5. CDR1 is ENHRY and CDR2 is SYGVKD in the germline V gene. In nucleotides, the CDR3 is TGTGCCATCACAGGCGGGAGGGCAAATGAGCAGTTCTTC. Translated: CAITGGRANEQFF.

The rearrangement uses TRBV19 and TRBJ1-4; TRBD1 matches at 11 bases. Germline CDR1 LNHDA, CDR2 SQIVND (reference sequence). After removal of 6 bases from V and 8 bases from J, the junction contained 2 bases not matched to a gene. This CDR3 is built from 13 residues. The CDR3 coding sequence is TGTGCCAGTAGCGGGACAGGGGGGGAAAAACTGTTTTTT. This sequence encodes CASSGTGGEKLFF.

This chain joins TRBV10-3 and TRBJ2-5; D may be TRBD1 (5 bases). Looked up from germline, CDR1 is ENHRY and CDR2 is SYGVKD. Between the trimmed V and J ends, which lost 3 bases and 1 base, there was a span of 12 bases. The CDR3 is 15 residues long. The CDR3 DNA is TGTGCCATCAGTGACATCCTAGGGGTCCAAGAGACCCAGTACTTC. It is translated as CAISDILGVQETQYF.

V gene TRBV5-4 combines with J gene TRBJ2-3; D may match TRBD1 or TRBD2 (5 bases each). The germline CDR1 and CDR2 sequences are SGHNT and YYREEE (reference sequence). V lost 1 base to trimming and J lost 6 bases, with 15 bases between them. The CDR3 covers 15 residues. CDR3 sequence (DNA): TGTGCCAGCAGCTTGTCCAATTTTGGGACGGATACGCAGTATTTT. It translates to CASSLSNFGTDTQYF.

V usage is TRBV14 and J usage is TRBJ1-2; D is unresolved. Germline V gene lookup returns CDR1 SGHDN and CDR2 FVKESK. This CDR3 has 14 residues. Trimming cost V 6 bases and J 7 bases, with 18 bases left between them. The CDR3 loop is CASRIYSGLGGYTF. The DNA for the CDR3 is TGTGCCAGCAGGATTTACAGTGGGCTCGGTGGCTACACCTTC. The variable domain in full, with the rest retrieved from reference TRBV14 and TRBJ1-2, is EAGVTQFPSHSVIEKGQTVTLRCDPISGHDNLYWYRRVMGKEIKFLLHFVKESKQDESGMPNNRFLAERTGGTYSTLKVQPAELEDSGVYFCASRIYSGLGGYTFGSGTRLTVV.

The chain links TRBV7-2 to TRBJ2-7, with 7 bases lining up with TRBD2. J gave up 3 bases and V 5 bases, and 7 bases lay outside the gene matches. The germline CDR1 and CDR2 sequences are SGHTA and FQGNSA. The CDR3 totals 14 residues. DNA for the CDR3: TGTGCCAGCAGCCCCAAGACTAGCAGCTACGAGCAGTACTTC. This sequence encodes CASSPKTSSYEQYF.

The chain combines TRBV6-5 with TRBJ2-7; 11 nucleotides line up with TRBD2. This CDR3 comprises 14 residues. Per the germline V gene, CDR1 is MNHEY and CDR2 is SVGAGI. V shed 6 bases, J shed 7 bases, and the junction held 8 bases outside the gene matches. CDR3 protein: CASSVAGGPGEQYF. As DNA, the CDR3 is TGTGCCAGCAGCGTAGCGGGAGGGCCTGGGGAGCAGTACTTC.

The V call is TRBV7-9, the J call TRBJ2-7, with a possible D match to TRBD2 (6 bases). Germline V lookup: CDR1 SEHNR, CDR2 FQNEAQ (reference sequence). V was trimmed by 5 bases and J by 1 base, leaving 15 bases between them. This CDR3 region has 15 residues. CDR3 amino acids: CASSQGTGTSYEQYF. The CDR3 nucleotides are TGTGCCAGCAGCCAAGGGACTGGGACGTCCTACGAGCAGTACTTC.

CDR3 in amino acids: CASSHGTLNTEAFF. CDR3 in DNA: TGCGCCAGCAGCCACGGCACCTTGAACACTGAAGCTTTCTTT. The chain links TRBV4-3 to TRBJ1-1; D is unclear. This CDR3 region has 14 residues. Germline V gives CDR1 LGHNA, CDR2 YSLEER. Trimming pared 3 bases from V and 0 bases from J, leaving 8 bases between.

The chain joins TRBV5-6 to TRBJ1-2; perhaps TRBD1 as D (5 bases). The germline V and J ends were trimmed by 4 bases and 7 bases, with 20 bases remaining between them. The germline V gene has CDR1 SGHDT and CDR2 YYEEEE. This CDR3 is built from 15 residues. The CDR3 DNA reads as TGTGCCAGCAGCGATAACGCAGGGAGGCACCCTGGCTACACCTTC. It encodes CASSDNAGRHPGYTF.

This rearrangement joins TRBV9 to TRBJ2-1, with TRBD1 identical over 8 bases. Trimming removed 0 bases from V and 7 bases from J; junction bases left unmatched: 3. CDR1 is SGDLS and CDR2 is YYNGEE in the germline V gene. The CDR3 consists of 14 residues. The chain's CDR3 is CASSVDRGANEQFF. The CDR3 DNA reads TGTGCCAGCAGCGTAGACAGGGGGGCGAATGAGCAGTTCTTC.

The CDR3 DNA is TGTGCCAGCAGTGAATACGTTCACCAAGAGACCCAGTACTTC. Translating it yields CASSEYVHQETQYF. V and J are TRBV2 and TRBJ2-5, with D hard to call. The V gene's germline CDR1 is SNHLY and CDR2 FYNNEI. This CDR3 region has 14 residues. Trimming shortened V by 2 bases and J by 0 bases, and 7 bases separated the two germline ends.

The chain combines TRBV14 with TRBJ2-2; 15 nucleotides match TRBD2. V trimming: 2 bases; J trimming: 5 bases; junction bases outside the gene matches: 15. Germline V gene lookup returns CDR1 SGHDN and CDR2 FVKESK. CDR3 size: 21 residues. DNA for the CDR3: TGTGCCAGCAGCCAACTTTGGACTAGCGGGGGGGCTGTTACACCGACCGGGGAGCTGTTTTTT. Its protein product is CASSQLWTSGGAVTPTGELFF.

The rearrangement joins TRBV10-3 to TRBJ2-3, with TRBD2 matching 9 bases. Losses at the gene ends were 6 bases for V and 0 bases for J; bases not matched to a gene: 4. This CDR3 spans 15 amino acids. CDR1 and CDR2 (germline): ENHRY, SYGVKD. CDR3 coding DNA: TGTGCCATCAGAGATGCGGGGGGGAGCACAGATACGCAGTATTTT. It specifies CAIRDAGGSTDTQYF.

This clone was counted a single time. This chain connects TRBV2 to TRBJ2-1; no clear D gene. The CDR3 is made up of 15 amino acids. The V end lost 6 bases, the J end lost 0 bases, and 12 bases lay between the germline ends. The germline gives CDR1 SNHLY, CDR2 FYNNEI. The CDR3 spells CASSPDPSSYNEQFF. CDR3 DNA: TGTGCCAGCAGCCCAGATCCCAGCTCCTACAATGAGCAGTTCTTC.

The chain carries TRBV28 and TRBJ2-7; 10 bases are shared with TRBD2. The CDR3 sequence is 15 residues long. The V gene's germline CDR1 is MDHEN and CDR2 SYDVKM. V gave up 2 bases and J gave up 4 bases; unmatched junction bases: 5. The CDR3 DNA reads TGTGCCAGCAGTTTACCAGCGGGGGGGCCTTACGAGCAGTACTTC. This gives the protein CASSLPAGGPYEQYF.

The chain recombines TRBV18 with TRBJ1-4; weak D call: TRBD1 (6 bases). This CDR3 is built from 17 residues. Germline assignment: CDR1 KGHSH and CDR2 LQKENI. Deletions cut 3 bases from V and 5 bases from J, with 19 bases between. This chain's CDR3 is CASSPGDGQRKNEKLFF. Written as DNA, the CDR3 is TGTGCCAGCTCACCCGGAGATGGACAGCGGAAGAATGAAAAACTGTTTTTT.

This chain connects TRBV6-5 to TRBJ2-3, with D possibly matching TRBD1 (5 bases). Trimming left V 7 bases short and J 0 bases short, with 11 bases between. The CDR3 length is 14 residues. Germline-derived CDR1 and CDR2 are MNHEY and SVGAGI. The DNA for the CDR3 is TGTGCCAGCACGGATCAGGGAAGCACAGATACGCAGTATTTT. Encoded protein: CASTDQGSTDTQYF.

The chain carries TRBV7-9 and TRBJ1-3; no clear D gene. V lost 5 bases, J lost 0 bases, and 5 bases lay in between. CDR3 length: 13 amino acids. Germline V gene lookup returns CDR1 SEHNR and CDR2 FQNEAQ (reference sequence). The CDR3 sequence: CASSVDSGNTIYF. The CDR3, as DNA: TGTGCCAGCAGCGTAGACTCTGGAAACACCATATATTTT.

This chain links TRBV5-1 with TRBJ2-7; 7 nucleotides agree with TRBD1. V shed 3 bases and J 4 bases; nucleotides not matched to a gene: 16. CDR1 and CDR2 from the germline V gene are SGHRS and YFSETQ. CDR3 length: 17 amino acids. DNA of the CDR3: TGCGCCAGCAGCTGGGGCGAAATTCAGGGGGTGCTTTACGAGCAGTACTTC. Translated: CASSWGEIQGVLYEQYF.

The rearrangement uses TRBV29-1 and TRBJ2-5; D perhaps matches TRBD1 (8 bases). CDR1 and CDR2 (germline): SQVTM, ANQGSEA. Trimming stripped 2 bases from V and 6 bases from J, with 22 bases between. This CDR3 is built from 16 residues. The CDR3 nucleotides read TGCAGCGTTGAATCGGGAGGACAGGGTTTTTCAAAGACCCAGTACTTC. As protein: CSVESGGQGFSKTQYF.